Each of the 32 T cell receptor beta chains below was sequenced from the same sample in a study of PD-1 blockade in classical Hodgkin lymphoma. Time point indicated: cycle 4 day 1 (C4D1), after 6 weeks of nivolumab. The patients all showed relapse after autologous stem cell transplantation, while their brentuximab vedotin exposure varied. It was by magnetic negative selection that CD8+ T cells were isolated from thawed PBMCs. Sequencing used immunoSEQ multiplex PCR; TCRdb keeps in-frame clones, though not all of them. This sample yields about 15,000 clones, of which around 90% are seen a single time; approximately 17% belongs to the top ten. Sequenced here: CD8+ T cells from blood, sampled before the fourth cycle of nivolumab. These receptor sequences come from a human donor with classical Hodgkin lymphoma.

The CDR3 DNA reads as TGCAGCGTTGAAAATGGGTGGGGCAACTACGAGCAGTACTTC. Its translation: CSVENGWGNYEQYF. The chain uses TRBV29-1 and TRBJ2-7; the D gene is possibly TRBD1 (5 bases). The CDR3 runs to 14 residues. The V end was cut by 2 bases, the J end by 3 bases, with 14 bases between. The germline V gene encodes CDR1 SQVTM and CDR2 ANQGSEA.

V gene TRBV5-6 combines with J gene TRBJ2-7, with D maybe TRBD2 (6 bases). Deletions cut 3 bases from V and 6 bases from J, with 16 bases between. Looked up from germline, CDR1 is SGHDT and CDR2 is YYEEEE. There are 14 residues in the CDR3. The CDR3 nucleotides are TGTGCCAGCAGCTCCGGGACTCCCGACGGCGAGCAGTACTTC. It encodes CASSSGTPDGEQYF.

This clone was seen just once. V is TRBV19 and J is TRBJ2-1, with D perhaps given as TRBD1 or TRBD2 (5 bases each). Germline CDR1 is LNHDA and CDR2 is SQIVND (reference sequence). Trimming left V 5 bases short and J 7 bases short, with 6 bases between. The CDR3 extends over 11 amino acids. CDR3 residues: CASSWGNEQFF. The DNA of the CDR3 is TGTGCCAGTAGTTGGGGGAATGAGCAGTTCTTC.

V and J are TRBV7-6 and TRBJ2-5; no reliable D call. Between the trimmed V and J ends, which lost 1 base and 5 bases, there was a span of 14 bases. CDR1 and CDR2 (germline): SGHVS, FNYEAQ. The CDR3 runs 15 residues. DNA of the CDR3: TGTGCCAGCAGCTTAGAGGTAACCAGGCGGGAGACCCAGTACTTC. Encoded protein: CASSLEVTRRETQYF.

The chain joins TRBV15 to TRBJ2-7; TRBD1 agrees at 7 bases. The CDR3 sequence is 16 residues long. Germline CDR1 reads LNHNV; CDR2 reads YYDKDF (reference sequence). Trimming at V came to 2 bases and at J to 6 bases, leaving 13 bases not matched to a gene. CDR3 loop: CATSRPGTVSFPEQYF. CDR3 bases: TGTGCCACCAGCAGACCCGGGACAGTGAGCTTTCCCGAGCAGTACTTC.

This chain links TRBV2 with TRBJ2-3; D uncertain. The CDR3 consists of 14 residues. V was pared by 9 bases and J by 2 bases, with 15 bases between. Looked up from germline, CDR1 is SNHLY and CDR2 is FYNNEI. The CDR3 DNA reads as TGTGCCAGTCAGACTGGATATCTCACAGATACGCAGTATTTT. Amino acids: CASQTGYLTDTQYF.

The V and J genes are TRBV4-2 and TRBJ1-1; D not resolved. Trimming cost V 0 bases and J 6 bases, with 17 bases left between them. The CDR3 consists of 16 residues. Per the germline V gene, CDR1 is LGHNA and CDR2 is YNFKEQ. CDR3 amino acids: CASSQDEERGMAEAFF. The CDR3 coding sequence is TGTGCCAGCAGCCAAGATGAAGAGCGGGGTATGGCTGAAGCTTTCTTT.

This chain joins TRBV27 and TRBJ1-4; 10 bases match TRBD1. CDR3 size: 18 residues. With V trimmed by 6 bases and J by 8 bases, 18 bases remained unmatched. CDR1 MNHEY and CDR2 SMNVEV come from the germline V gene (reference sequence). The CDR3 DNA sequence: TGTGCCAGCAGCCTATCCGGGACAGGGGCCCTCGCTCAAGAAAAACTGTTTTTT. Translated: CASSLSGTGALAQEKLFF.

V is TRBV5-6 and J is TRBJ2-5; D gene uncertain. Trimming removed 6 bases at V and 5 bases at J, with 8 bases between. The germline CDR1 and CDR2 sequences are SGHDT and YYEEEE. The CDR3 is made up of 11 amino acids. The CDR3 nucleotides are TGTGCCAGCACTGGTGGGGAGACCCAGTACTTC. It codes for CASTGGETQYF.

The chain has TRBV6-6 and TRBJ1-1, with D uncertain. Germline lookup yields CDR1 MNHNY and CDR2 SVGAGI (reference sequence). V was trimmed by 7 bases and J by 0 bases, leaving 15 bases between them. The length of the CDR3 is 15 residues. The CDR3 spells CASIGRDGLNTEAFF. The DNA of the CDR3 is TGTGCCAGCATTGGTAGAGACGGACTGAACACTGAAGCTTTCTTT.

The rearrangement joins TRBV10-1 to TRBJ2-3; 11 bases match TRBD2. The junction had 6 bases not matched to a gene; V was cut back by 4 bases and J by 6 bases. Germline lookup yields CDR1 WNHNN and CDR2 SYGVQD (reference sequence). This CDR3 has 15 residues. Written as DNA, the CDR3 is TGCGCCAGCAGTGCGCTAGCGGGGGGTATTGATACGCAGTATTTT. It codes for CASSALAGGIDTQYF.

The chain is built from TRBV7-2 and TRBJ1-6, with D uncertain. Looked up from germline, CDR1 is SGHTA and CDR2 is FQGNSA. This CDR3 has 18 amino acids. V lost 1 base and J lost 0, with 13 bases in between. CDR3 region: CASSLGAPRSSYNSPLHF. CDR3 bases: TGTGCCAGCAGCTTAGGTGCTCCCAGAAGCTCCTATAATTCACCCCTCCACTTT.

V and J are TRBV6-5 and TRBJ2-7; unclear D gene. Looked up from germline, CDR1 is MNHEY and CDR2 is SVGAGI. This CDR3 region has 12 residues. The ends were cut back, 11 bases at V and 4 bases at J, with 15 bases in the middle. The CDR3 DNA sequence: TGTGCCCCCCCCCACCAAGGGTACGAGCAGTACTTC. Residues: CAPPHQGYEQYF.

This chain connects TRBV7-2 to TRBJ1-5; tentative D call: TRBD1 (5 bases). This CDR3 spans 15 amino acids. V lost 1 base and J lost 6, with 13 bases in between. Per germline, CDR1 SGHTA and CDR2 FQGNSA. For the CDR3, the DNA is TGTGCCAGCAGCTTAGTATTGGGGACGACTCAGCCCCAGCATTTT. Residues: CASSLVLGTTQPQHF.

CDR3 coding DNA: TGTGCCAGCAGTTTATTGGGGATCCGCGAGCAGTACTTC. This translates into CASSLLGIREQYF. V gene TRBV28 combines with J gene TRBJ2-7, with unresolved D. V gave up 1 base and J gave up 6 bases, with 10 bases separating them. The CDR3 contains 13 residues. Germline V gives CDR1 MDHEN, CDR2 SYDVKM.

This clone was recorded only once. This sequence joins TRBV27 and TRBJ2-7, with D tentatively TRBD2 (7 bases). Deletions cut 2 bases from V and 7 bases from J, with 18 bases between. CDR1 MNHEY and CDR2 SMNVEV come from the germline V gene (reference sequence). This CDR3 is built from 15 residues. The DNA for the CDR3 is TGTGCCAGCAGTTTAAGGGGGGGGGCTCATGAGGAGCAGTACTTC. Its protein product is CASSLRGGAHEEQYF.

The chain carries TRBV11-2 and TRBJ2-7; no definite D call. The CDR3 length is 15 residues. V was shortened by 3 bases and J by 0 bases, with 12 bases between the two germline ends. Germline values: CDR1 SGHAT, CDR2 FQNNGV. The CDR3 DNA sequence: TGTGCCAGCAGCTTGAGTCAGAGTAGCTCCTACGAGCAGTACTTC. Protein sequence: CASSLSQSSSYEQYF.

The J gene is TRBJ2-2, the V gene TRBV4-1; D perhaps matches TRBD1 (6 bases). Germline V gene sequence: CDR1 MGHRA, CDR2 YSYEKL. Trimming left V 8 bases short and J 7 bases short, with 17 bases between. This CDR3 is 14 amino acids long. CDR3 sequence (DNA): TGCGCCAGCGTACCCACCCAGGGGAGCGGGGAGCTGTTTTTT. This encodes CASVPTQGSGELFF.

This clone has only one observation. V gene TRBV2 combines with J gene TRBJ2-3; D is possibly TRBD1 or TRBD2 (5 bases each). This CDR3 is built from 12 residues. V shed 7 bases and J shed 6 bases, with 11 bases lying between them. Per germline, CDR1 SNHLY and CDR2 FYNNEI. The CDR3 here is CASIEGSDTQYF. The DNA of the CDR3 is TGTGCCAGCATTGAGGGGTCGGATACGCAGTATTTT.

The chain uses TRBV7-9 and TRBJ2-1; possibly TRBD2 for D (7 bases). Germline lookup yields CDR1 SEHNR and CDR2 FQNEAQ (reference sequence). CDR3 length: 15 amino acids. Trimming removed 1 base from V and 5 bases from J, with 12 bases in between. Here the CDR3 reads CASSLVRGANNEQFF. CDR3 DNA: TGTGCCAGCAGCTTAGTTCGGGGGGCGAACAATGAGCAGTTCTTC. Together with reference TRBV7-9 and TRBJ2-1, the CDR3 gives the full variable domain: DTGVSQNPRHKITKRGQNVTFRCDPISEHNRLYWYRQTLGQGPEFLTYFQNEAQLEKSRLLSDRFSAERPKGSFSTLEIQRTEQGDSAMYLCASSLVRGANNEQFFGPGTRLTVL.

This rearrangement joins TRBV7-9 to TRBJ2-7; 8 nucleotides agree with TRBD2. With V trimmed by 3 bases and J by 7 bases, 17 bases remained unmatched. CDR3 length equals 17 residues. Germline loops: CDR1 SEHNR, CDR2 FQNEAQ (reference sequence). Here the CDR3 reads CASSFIVSAGVAGEQYF. The CDR3 region has the DNA TGTGCCAGCAGCTTTATAGTCTCGGCGGGGGTAGCGGGGGAGCAGTACTTC.

This clone has more than one count but fewer than ten. This chain joins TRBV10-3 and TRBJ1-1; D gene unclear. The germline gives CDR1 ENHRY, CDR2 SYGVKD. The length of the CDR3 is 13 residues. Between the trimmed V and J ends, which lost 3 bases and 0 bases, there was a span of 5 bases. CDR3 loop: CAISDKLNTEAFF. The CDR3 DNA reads TGTGCCATCAGTGACAAGTTGAACACTGAAGCTTTCTTT.

This clone was seen once. V gene TRBV28 combines with J gene TRBJ2-7, with D perhaps TRBD1 (6 bases). CDR1 MDHEN and CDR2 SYDVKM come from the germline V gene. V shed 6 bases and J shed 3 bases, with 12 bases lying between them. This CDR3 region has 13 residues. The CDR3 loop reads CASSYDRSYEQYF. CDR3 in DNA: TGTGCCAGCAGCTACGACAGGAGCTACGAGCAGTACTTC.

This clone appeared once. J is TRBJ2-1 and V is TRBV6-4; unclear D gene. This CDR3 has 13 amino acids. Germline V CDR1 and CDR2: MRHNA, SNTAGT. V was shortened by 2 bases and J by 4 bases, with 6 bases between the two germline ends. Written as DNA, the CDR3 is TGTGCCAGCAGTGACGGAGATTACAATGAGCAGTTCTTC. Translated: CASSDGDYNEQFF.

The genes are TRBV2 and TRBJ1-5; 9 bases fit TRBD1. CDR3 length: 15 amino acids. CDR1 is SNHLY, CDR2 FYNNEI, per germline. V dropped 3 bases and J dropped 3; count of bases not matched to a gene: 3. CDR3 sequence (DNA): TGTGCCAGCAGTGAGGGACAGGGACTCAATCAGCCCCAGCATTTT. Protein product: CASSEGQGLNQPQHF. Drawing the rest from reference TRBV2 and TRBJ1-5, the complete variable domain is EPEVTQTPSHQVTQMGQEVILRCVPISNHLYFYWYRQILGQKVEFLVSFYNNEISEKSEIFDDQFSVERPDGSNFTLKIRSTKLEDSAMYFCASSEGQGLNQPQHFGDGTRLSIL.

The chain combines TRBV15 with TRBJ2-3; TRBD2 might be the D (6 bases). Trimming took off 1 base at V and 5 bases at J, with 10 bases between the two ends. Per germline, CDR1 LNHNV and CDR2 YYDKDF (reference sequence). The CDR3 covers 14 residues. The CDR3 reads CATSRVAGIDTQYF. The CDR3 nucleotides are TGTGCCACCAGCAGAGTGGCGGGGATAGATACGCAGTATTTT.

In its sample, this clone ranks as medium-sized. The rearrangement joins TRBV2 to TRBJ2-5; D not certain. Per germline, CDR1 SNHLY and CDR2 FYNNEI. The CDR3 consists of 14 residues. Trimming took 4 bases from V and 4 from J, leaving 13 bases between them. The CDR3, as DNA: TGTGCCAGCAGTGGAAGATCTTTGGGAGAGACCCAGTACTTC. It specifies CASSGRSLGETQYF.

The table lists this clone with a few counts. V is TRBV7-9 and J is TRBJ1-5, with D unclear. The CDR3 consists of 13 residues. CDR1 SEHNR and CDR2 FQNEAQ come from the germline V gene (reference sequence). V lost 1 base to trimming and J lost 5 bases, with 6 bases between them. The CDR3 DNA reads as TGTGCCAGCAGCTTAGGAGAATATCAGCCCCAGCATTTT. Translation gives CASSLGEYQPQHF.

The chain couples TRBV9 to TRBJ2-1; D gene uncertain. The CDR3 covers 14 residues. Germline loops: CDR1 SGDLS, CDR2 YYNGEE. V shed 0 bases and J shed 4 bases, with 8 bases lying between them. The CDR3 loop is CASSVGPSYNEQFF. The CDR3 bases are TGTGCCAGCAGCGTAGGGCCATCATACAATGAGCAGTTCTTC. The whole variable domain, remainder taken from reference TRBV9 and TRBJ2-1, is DSGVTQTPKHLITATGQRVTLRCSPRSGDLSVYWYQQSLDQGLQFLIQYYNGEERAKGNILERFSAQQFPDLHSELNLSSLELGDSALYFCASSVGPSYNEQFFGPGTRLTVL.

The J gene is TRBJ2-7, the V gene TRBV2; the match to TRBD1 covers 9 bases. V shed 8 bases and J 4 bases; nucleotides not matched to a gene: 3. The CDR3 covers 12 residues. From germline, CDR1 is SNHLY and CDR2 FYNNEI. The CDR3 DNA follows: TGTGCCAGCCGGGACAGGGCTTACGAGCAGTACTTC. Residues: CASRDRAYEQYF.

The V gene is TRBV5-1, the J gene TRBJ2-5; TRBD1 agrees at 9 bases. Per the germline V gene, CDR1 is SGHRS and CDR2 is YFSETQ. The CDR3 is 16 residues long. After removal of 7 bases from V and 5 bases from J, the junction contained 15 bases not matched to a gene. The CDR3 loop is CASAGTGTIGLETQYF. The DNA of the CDR3 is TGCGCCAGCGCCGGGACAGGGACTATTGGGCTCGAGACCCAGTACTTC.

CDR3 in amino acids: CASSPPGLAGYNEQFF. The CDR3 region has the DNA TGTGCCAGCAGCCCCCCGGGACTAGCGGGTTACAATGAGCAGTTCTTC. The chain carries TRBV7-9 and TRBJ2-1; 12 bases map to TRBD2. V was pared by 5 bases and J by 4 bases, with 6 bases of the junction left unmatched. The CDR3 is made up of 16 amino acids. CDR1 is SEHNR and CDR2 is FQNEAQ in the germline V gene (reference sequence).